This is a list of T cell receptor beta chains from one sample in a study of blood T cell repertoires in COVID-19. This table comes from immunoSEQ multiplex PCR, and its TCRdb copy is limited to in-frame clones, with some not included. The top ten clones hold about a sixth of a sample with about 120,000 clones, around 82% of them seen once. Sequences were obtained from peripheral blood. These receptors all come from a young man with COVID-19, enrolled during active disease. CDR3s include the opening cysteine and the closing phenylalanine or tryptophan. The D gene is left open where the match is weak. Size is stated for part of the rows, as once, few or many counts, or as a class when the clone is expanded.

>-|-|TRBV30|TRBJ1-1
CAWMWGLGSPEAFF
TGTGCCTGGATGTGGGGGCTAGGTTCCCCTGAAGCTTTCTTT
>-|TRBD1|TRBV4-1|TRBJ1-6
CASSHQDRGLTPLHF
TGCGCCAGCAGCCACCAGGACAGGGGGTTAACACCCCTCCACTTT
>-|-|TRBV29-1|TRBJ1-1
CSPRRGTEAFF
TGCAGCCCCCGTCGGGGAACTGAAGCTTTCTTT
>few|-|TRBV27|TRBJ1-2
CASRPGLNYGYTF
TGTGCCAGCAGGCCGGGGTTAAACTATGGCTACACCTTC
>-|-|TRBV24-1|TRBJ2-3
CATSDLGGGQDTDTQYF
TGTGCCACCAGTGATTTGGGCGGGGGACAAGACACAGATACGCAGTATTTT
>-|-|TRBV7-8|TRBJ2-7
CASSSHREYEQYF
TGTGCCAGCAGCTCCCACAGGGAATACGAGCAGTACTTC
>-|-|TRBV12-3/TRBV12-4|TRBJ1-4
CATGGGHEKLFF
TGTGCCACGGGAGGGGGTCATGAAAAACTGTTTTTT
>-|TRBD2|TRBV3-1/TRBV3-2|TRBJ2-7
CASSSWTSGAYEQYF
TGTGCCAGCAGCTCCTGGACTAGCGGGGCCTACGAGCAGTACTTC
>-|-|TRBV6-5|TRBJ1-2
CASTVADSYGYTF
TGTGCCAGCACCGTCGCGGACAGTTATGGCTACACCTTC
>once|-|TRBV12-3/TRBV12-4|TRBJ1-1
CASSLAREAEAFF
TGTGCCAGCAGTTTGGCCCGCGAGGCTGAAGCTTTCTTT
>-|TRBD1|TRBV3-1/TRBV3-2|TRBJ1-2
CASSQDQGGGYGYTF
TGTGCCAGCAGCCAAGATCAGGGGGGCGGGTATGGCTACACCTTC
>few|TRBD2|TRBV5-8|TRBJ2-3
CASSLAGTSGGSTDTQYF
TGTGCCAGCAGCTTGGCAGGGACTAGCGGGGGGAGCACAGATACGCAGTATTTT
>-|TRBD1|TRBV28|TRBJ1-5
CASSGGTGGHQPQHF
TGTGCCAGCAGTGGCGGGACAGGGGGCCATCAGCCCCAGCATTTT
>-|TRBD1|TRBV19|TRBJ1-1
CASRDRLNGNTEAFF
TGTGCCAGCCGGGACAGGTTGAACGGGAACACTGAAGCTTTCTTT
>-|-|TRBV9|TRBJ2-1
CASSVVGGGAEQFF
TGTGCCAGCAGCGTAGTTGGAGGAGGGGCTGAGCAGTTCTTC
>few|-|TRBV9|TRBJ2-2
CASSVGPSTGELFF
TGTGCCAGCAGCGTGGGGCCGAGCACCGGGGAGCTGTTTTTT
>few|TRBD1|TRBV29-1|TRBJ2-7
CSVQTGSNEQYF
TGCAGCGTTCAGACAGGGAGCAACGAGCAGTACTTC
>-|-|TRBV14|TRBJ1-1
CASVGQPNTEAFF
TGTGCCAGCGTAGGACAGCCTAACACTGAAGCTTTCTTT
>-|TRBD2|TRBV30|TRBJ2-5
CAWQTSATGGQYF
TGTGCCTGGCAGACTAGCGCCACTGGGGGCCAGTACTTC
>-|-|TRBV24-1|TRBJ1-2
CATSEGAGYGYTF
TGTGCCACCAGTGAAGGGGCTGGCTATGGCTACACCTTC
>-|-|TRBV6-2/TRBV6-3|TRBJ1-2
CASSYDRRGYTF
TGTGCCAGCAGTTACGACAGGAGGGGCTACACCTTC
>once|TRBD1|TRBV5-6|TRBJ2-5
CASSGTPGQGQETQYF
TGTGCCAGCAGCGGTACTCCGGGACAGGGCCAAGAGACCCAGTACTTC
>-|-|TRBV19|TRBJ1-1
CASSIRGVMNTEAFF
TGTGCCAGTAGTATACGGGGTGTGATGAACACTGAAGCTTTCTTT
>-|TRBD1|TRBV5-1|TRBJ1-2
CASSFGTGPGGYTF
TGCGCCAGCAGCTTCGGGACAGGGCCGGGGGGCTACACCTTC
>-|-|TRBV20-1|TRBJ2-5
CSARAGETQYF
TGCAGTGCTAGAGCGGGGGAGACCCAGTACTTC
>-|-|TRBV5-1|TRBJ2-1
CASSLGSTNMMNEQFF
TGCGCCAGCAGCTTGGGGAGTACGAATATGATGAATGAGCAGTTCTTC
>-|TRBD2|TRBV29-1|TRBJ2-2
CSVEWASGNTGELFF
TGCAGCGTTGAATGGGCTAGCGGGAACACCGGGGAGCTGTTTTTT
>-|-|TRBV6-5|TRBJ1-1
CASSTRHKNTEAFF
TGTGCCAGCAGTACCAGACACAAGAACACTGAAGCTTTCTTT
>few|TRBD1|TRBV24-1|TRBJ2-5
CATSSAGGKETQYF
TGTGCCACATCTAGTGCAGGGGGCAAAGAGACCCAGTACTTC
>-|-|TRBV2|TRBJ1-1
CASSDGKAAGKAFF
TGTGCCAGCAGTGATGGAAAGGCGGCGGGAAAAGCTTTCTTT
>-|TRBD1|TRBV30|TRBJ1-2
CAWTSIQTGGRTF
TGTGCCTGGACCAGCATCCAAACAGGGGGACGCACCTTC
>-|TRBD1|TRBV27|TRBJ1-6
CASSSGGISPLHF
TGTGCCAGCTCATCAGGGGGAATCTCACCCCTCCACTTT
>few|-|TRBV3-1/TRBV3-2|TRBJ2-3
CASSLRSADTQYF
TGTGCCAGCAGCCTCAGGTCGGCAGATACGCAGTATTTT
>-|-|TRBV4-2|TRBJ2-1
CASSQGWVGETYNEQFF
TGTGCCAGCAGCCAAGGATGGGTAGGGGAAACCTACAATGAGCAGTTCTTC
>few|TRBD1|TRBV9|TRBJ2-1
CASSARTGGANNEQFF
TGTGCCAGCAGCGCCCGGACAGGGGGGGCTAACAATGAGCAGTTCTTC
>-|TRBD1|TRBV30|TRBJ2-7
CAWSVRGRVQYF
TGTGCCTGGAGTGTAAGGGGGCGTGTGCAGTACTTC
>-|TRBD2|TRBV11-2|TRBJ2-1
CASSPYSGTYNEQFF
TGTGCCAGCAGTCCCTATAGCGGGACGTACAATGAGCAGTTCTTC
>-|-|TRBV7-9|TRBJ2-7
CASSLVGDEQYF
TGTGCCAGCAGCTTAGTAGGAGACGAGCAGTACTTC
>-|TRBD1|TRBV2|TRBJ1-2
CASSQRQGAKGYTF
TGTGCCAGCAGCCAGCGACAGGGGGCGAAGGGCTACACCTTC
>-|TRBD1|TRBV15|TRBJ2-3
CATSRDLGQGGTDTQYF
TGTGCCACCAGCAGAGATCTCGGACAGGGAGGCACAGATACGCAGTATTTT
>-|TRBD1|TRBV27|TRBJ1-4
CASSLQGVNEKLFF
TGTGCCAGCAGTTTACAGGGGGTAAATGAAAAACTGTTTTTT
>-|TRBD1|TRBV6-2/TRBV6-3|TRBJ1-2
CASSYDKTGQNYGYTF
TGTGCCAGCAGTTATGACAAAACGGGACAGAACTATGGCTACACCTTC
>-|-|TRBV5-1|TRBJ2-1
CASSFRWGDEQFF
TGCGCCAGCAGCTTCAGATGGGGCGATGAGCAGTTCTTC
>-|-|TRBV6-6|TRBJ2-2
CASSANRAGGELFF
TGTGCCAGCAGCGCAAACAGGGCCGGCGGGGAGCTGTTTTTT
>-|-|TRBV2|TRBJ2-7
CASSDGHYSYEQYF
TGTGCCAGCAGTGACGGACACTACTCCTACGAGCAGTACTTC
>-|TRBD1|TRBV23-1|TRBJ1-5
CASSQTGGKNQPQHF
TGCGCCAGCAGTCAAACAGGGGGGAAGAATCAGCCCCAGCATTTT
>-|-|TRBV7-8|TRBJ1-3
CASSLAPAGSPLSGNTIYF
TGTGCCAGCAGCTTAGCGCCGGCAGGTTCCCCGCTATCTGGAAACACCATATATTTT
>few|-|TRBV5-3|TRBJ2-5
CARSFGPLPPGDQETQYF
TGTGCCAGAAGCTTTGGGCCCCTTCCTCCGGGGGATCAAGAGACCCAGTACTTC
>-|-|TRBV30|TRBJ1-1
CAWSSSQGSTEAFF
TGTGCCTGGAGTTCGTCTCAGGGGAGCACTGAAGCTTTCTTT
>once|-|TRBV28|TRBJ2-7
CASSLEPRRQGRPEQYF
TGTGCCAGCAGTTTGGAACCCAGGCGGCAGGGCAGGCCCGAGCAGTACTTC
>-|-|TRBV28|TRBJ1-5
CASKWRGSRQPQHF
TGTGCCAGCAAGTGGCGAGGCAGTCGGCAGCCCCAGCATTTT
>few|TRBD2|TRBV12-3/TRBV12-4|TRBJ2-7
CASSGTSTYEQYF
TGTGCCAGTTCCGGGACTAGCACCTACGAGCAGTACTTC
>-|TRBD1|TRBV19|TRBJ2-7
CASSDGTGEEQYF
TGTGCCAGTAGTGACGGGACAGGGGAAGAGCAGTACTTC
>few|TRBD2|TRBV27|TRBJ2-7
CASSLLAGPNEQYF
TGTGCCAGCAGTTTACTAGCGGGACCGAACGAGCAGTACTTC
>-|TRBD1|TRBV7-2|TRBJ1-4
CASSLDNRGGEKLFF
TGTGCCAGCAGCTTAGATAACAGGGGAGGCGAAAAACTGTTTTTT
>few|TRBD1|TRBV2|TRBJ2-5
CASSGQGGSKETQYF
TGTGCCAGCAGCGGACAGGGGGGAAGTAAAGAGACCCAGTACTTC
>-|-|TRBV19|TRBJ2-1
CASSRTSGQGFYSGRTEQFF
TGTGCCAGTAGTCGGACGAGTGGACAGGGGTTTTATAGCGGGAGGACAGAGCAGTTCTTC
>-|-|TRBV28|TRBJ2-1
CASSINSPSDSYNEQFF
TGTGCCAGCAGTATTAACTCTCCTAGCGACTCCTACAATGAGCAGTTCTTC
>-|-|TRBV19|TRBJ1-4
CASSDQNEKLFF
TGTGCCAGTAGTGATCAGAATGAAAAACTGTTTTTT
>-|-|TRBV2|TRBJ1-5
CASSGVLLSNQPQHF
TGTGCCAGCTCTGGAGTATTGTTGAGCAATCAGCCCCAGCATTTT